The clone carrying this TCR beta chain was found a few times. Its specificity is unknown. These data originate in a study of vaccination and CD4 T cells after COVID-19. Study-level information: Stimulation of the cells used overlapping spike peptide pools from SARS-CoV-2 and from the common cold coronaviruses HCoV-NL63, HCoV-OC43 and HCoV-229E.

Treatment meaning: approximately 10-day PBMC culture with coronavirus spike peptide pools or control peptides (ViraFEST assay). With 9.5 to 10 ug/ml peptide pools and roughly 10 IU/ml IL-2, PBMCs were cultured at some 2.2 million per well. Cultured CD4+ T cell DNA was sequenced using the Oncomine TCR Beta short-read assay. Extraction of genomic DNA was performed on cultured CD4+ T cells. Each CDR3 protein is one row after TCRdb ran MiXCR on the PCR reads. Of approximately 21,000 distinct CDR3 sequences in the sample, 47% are singletons; the top ten hold about 13%. Study-wide findings and caveats: In convalescent patients, 304 of 307 vaccine-specific clones were mono-reactive for SARS-CoV-2 spike.

The receptor was derived from a human donor with COVID-19. The specimen was cultured CD4+ T cells from blood.

In DNA, the CDR3 is TGTGCCAGCAGCGAATCACGATCCTTGAAACCCCAGCATTTT. The encoded protein is CASSESRSLKPQHF. The V call is TRBV2, the J call TRBJ1-5; no reliable D call. This CDR3 comprises 14 residues. The V gene lost 6 bases and the J gene lost 10 bases, with 19 bases spanning the gap. Germline V gene lookup returns CDR1 SNHLY and CDR2 FYNNEI.